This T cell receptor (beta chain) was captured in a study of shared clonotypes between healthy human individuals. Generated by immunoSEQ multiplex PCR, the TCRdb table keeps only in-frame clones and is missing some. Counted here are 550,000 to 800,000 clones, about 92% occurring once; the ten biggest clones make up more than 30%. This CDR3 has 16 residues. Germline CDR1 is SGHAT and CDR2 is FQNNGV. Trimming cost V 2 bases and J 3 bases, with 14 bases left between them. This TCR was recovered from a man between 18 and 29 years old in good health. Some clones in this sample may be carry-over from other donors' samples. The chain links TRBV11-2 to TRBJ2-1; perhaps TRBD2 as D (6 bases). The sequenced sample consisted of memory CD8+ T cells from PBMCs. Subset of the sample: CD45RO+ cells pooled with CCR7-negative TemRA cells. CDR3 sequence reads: CASSLRLATYYNEQFF. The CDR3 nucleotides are TGTGCCAGCAGCTTAAGGCTAGCGACATACTACAATGAGCAGTTCTTC.